One and the same sample provided the 5 T cell receptor beta chains below, sequenced in a study. TCRdb used MiXCR to reprocess the 5' RACE reads, holding one entry per CDR3 protein. The repertoire consists of around 50,000 distinct CDR3 sequences, with around 26% occurring once and the leading ten covering roughly 3%. The sample was tumor-infiltrating memory CD4+ T cells sorted from the breast tumor. Described subset: memory CD4+ T cells, CD4+CD45RO+CD25-. These receptors were taken from a female donor with breast cancer.

V usage is TRBV28 and J usage is TRBJ2-7; 9 nucleotides agree with TRBD2. The ends lost 10 bases at V and 4 bases at J; junction bases unmatched: 2. This CDR3 spans 11 amino acids. CDR1 and CDR2 from the germline V gene are MDHEN and SYDVKM. The CDR3 DNA sequence: TGTGCCACCAGCGGGGGGTACGAGCAGTACTTC. Translation gives CATSGGYEQYF.

This chain uses TRBV18 with TRBJ1-2, with a tentative D call TRBD1 (6 bases). This CDR3 region has 13 residues. V was shortened by 6 bases and J by 6 bases, with 14 bases between the two germline ends. Germline V gene sequence: CDR1 KGHSH, CDR2 LQKENI. This CDR3 reads CASSVNREDGYTF. The CDR3 DNA sequence: TGTGCCAGCTCCGTAAACAGGGAGGATGGCTACACCTTC.

In this sample, this clonotype turned up a few times. The gene calls are TRBV6-6 and TRBJ1-5; D remains ambiguous. CDR3 length: 13 amino acids. Germline CDR1 is MNHNY and CDR2 is SVGAGI (reference sequence). V was shortened by 5 bases and J by 5 bases, with 10 bases between the two germline ends. The CDR3 bases are TGTGCCAGCAGTACCAACTCTGATCAGCCCCAGCATTTT. This sequence encodes CASSTNSDQPQHF.

The chain couples TRBV20-1 to TRBJ1-1; 9 bases agree with TRBD1. J gave up 6 bases and V 6 bases, and 8 bases lay outside the gene matches. CDR1 is DFQATT and CDR2 is SNEGSKA in the germline V gene (reference sequence). The CDR3 contains 13 residues. The DNA for the CDR3 is TGCAGTGCCACACAGGGGGCTGACGCTGAAGCTTTCTTT. It specifies CSATQGADAEAFF.

This clonotype turned up a few times. The chain couples TRBV10-3 to TRBJ2-1, with a tentative D call TRBD1 (5 bases). The CDR3 is 15 amino acids. V shed 4 bases and J shed 4 bases, with 14 bases lying between them. In germline, CDR1 is ENHRY, CDR2 SYGVKD. CDR3 sequence reads: CAISVTDPVYNEQFF. Here the CDR3 DNA reads TGTGCCATCAGTGTGACAGACCCTGTGTACAATGAGCAGTTCTTC.